The 12 T cell receptor beta chains below come from one sample, sequenced in a study of cytomegalovirus exposure and HLA in healthy donors. Amplification used 60 Vbeta primers and 13 Jbeta primers. The method was immunoSEQ multiplex PCR; TCRdb's version includes in-frame clones alone and lacks a portion of them. The table includes 190,000 or so clones, about 80% detected once. The sequenced sample was PBMCs. The receptors stem from a woman aged 50 to 60 in good health and CMV-seropositive.

The chain uses TRBV5-1 and TRBJ2-1; weak D call: TRBD2 (6 bases). The CDR3 spans 15 residues. Germline CDR1 and CDR2: SGHRS and YFSETQ. V dropped 4 bases and J dropped 15 bases, with 26 bases sitting between them. Here the CDR3 DNA reads TGCGCCAGCAGCCCGGGTGGCGCGGGGCCCCGTACTATGTTCTTC. It specifies CASSPGGAGPRTMFF.

The rearrangement links TRBV28 to TRBJ2-3; 7 bases match TRBD2. V lost 6 bases and J lost 0; bases outside the gene matches: 9. There are 16 residues in the CDR3. Germline lookup yields CDR1 MDHEN and CDR2 SYDVKM. CDR3 in DNA: TGTGCCAGCAGCCGACGGGGAGGGGTCAGCACAGATACGCAGTATTTT. Its translation: CASSRRGGVSTDTQYF.

The chain joins TRBV19 to TRBJ1-1, with 8 nucleotides matching TRBD1. The CDR3 consists of 16 residues. Trimming removed 3 bases from V and 4 bases from J; junction bases left unmatched: 10. The germline CDR1 and CDR2 sequences are LNHDA and SQIVND (reference sequence). The CDR3 coding sequence is TGTGCCAGTAGTATTGGTCAGGGGGCGAAAGTCACTGAAGCTTTCTTT. It yields the protein CASSIGQGAKVTEAFF. The full variable domain, in which reference TRBV19 and TRBJ1-1 provide the parts outside the CDR3, is DGGITQSPKYLFRKEGQNVTLSCEQNLNHDAMYWYRQDPGQGLRLIYYSQIVNDFQKGDIAEGYSVSREKKESFPLTVTSAQKNPTAFYLCASSIGQGAKVTEAFFGQGTRLTVV.

The V gene is TRBV29-1, the J gene TRBJ1-2, with D possibly matching TRBD1 (6 bases). CDR3 length equals 11 residues. Looked up from germline, CDR1 is SQVTM and CDR2 is ANQGSEA. Between the trimmed V and J ends, which lost 7 bases and 5 bases, there was a span of 11 bases. The CDR3 coding sequence is TGCAGCGCGGGACAATTGTATGGCTACACCTTC. This translates into CSAGQLYGYTF.

This chain links TRBV4-3 with TRBJ1-3; TRBD1 might be the D (5 bases). CDR3 length equals 17 residues. V was shortened by 4 bases and J by 0 bases, with 16 bases between the two germline ends. CDR1 LGHNA and CDR2 YSLEER come from the germline V gene. The CDR3 reads CASSLIFGGGSGNTIYF. As DNA, the CDR3 is TGCGCCAGCAGCCTTATATTCGGGGGGGGCTCTGGAAACACCATATATTTT.

CDR3 nucleotides: TGTGCCAGCAGGCGGGGGTTGGAAGGCGAAAAACTGTTTTTT. Amino acid sequence: CASRRGLEGEKLFF. The chain recombines TRBV6-5 with TRBJ1-4, with D possibly being TRBD1 (5 bases). This CDR3 has 14 amino acids. Trimming took 6 bases from V and 8 from J, leaving 16 bases between them. From germline, CDR1 is MNHEY and CDR2 SVGAGI.

The chain uses TRBV27 and TRBJ2-5; possibly TRBD1 for D (5 bases). This CDR3 has 14 amino acids. V gave up 2 bases and J gave up 7 bases, with 14 bases separating them. Germline V gives CDR1 MNHEY, CDR2 SMNVEV (reference sequence). CDR3 coding DNA: TGTGCCAGCAGTTTACAGGGATTAGTCGGGACCCAGTACTTC. As protein: CASSLQGLVGTQYF.

V and J are TRBV6-5 and TRBJ2-4; 7 positions match TRBD1. Per the germline V gene, CDR1 is MNHEY and CDR2 is SVGAGI. The CDR3 consists of 15 residues. Unmatched junction bases numbered 6, after V lost 6 bases and J lost 1 base. The CDR3 is CASRLDRAAKNIQYF. Written as DNA, the CDR3 is TGTGCCAGCAGGCTCGACAGGGCGGCCAAAAACATTCAGTACTTC.

The chain employs TRBV4-2 and TRBJ1-4, with 8 bases lining up with TRBD1. After removal of 0 bases from V and 7 bases from J, the junction contained 7 bases not matched to a gene. The CDR3 is made up of 16 amino acids. CDR1 is LGHNA and CDR2 is YNFKEQ in the germline V gene. The CDR3 is CASSQESRQGLEKLFF. In DNA, the CDR3 is TGTGCCAGCAGCCAAGAATCGAGACAGGGGCTTGAAAAACTGTTTTTT.

The rearrangement links TRBV13 to TRBJ2-1; TRBD1 aligns across 7 bases. Germline V gives CDR1 PRHDT, CDR2 FYEKMQ (reference sequence). The CDR3 has 15 amino acids. J gave up 7 bases and V 7 bases, and 13 bases lay outside the gene matches. Written as DNA, the CDR3 is TGTGCCAGCACTGTCAGAGGGGGCGGTTTGAATGAGCAGTTCTTC. This encodes CASTVRGGGLNEQFF.

V is TRBV14 and J is TRBJ2-5; weak D call: TRBD1 (6 bases). Trimming removed 2 bases at V and 5 bases at J, with 12 bases between. Germline loops: CDR1 SGHDN, CDR2 FVKESK. This CDR3 spans 14 amino acids. The CDR3 sequence is CASSQMDSDETQYF. Written as DNA, the CDR3 is TGTGCCAGCAGCCAAATGGACAGCGACGAGACCCAGTACTTC. Looking up the rest from reference TRBV14 and TRBJ2-5 gives the full variable domain: EAGVTQFPSHSVIEKGQTVTLRCDPISGHDNLYWYRRVMGKEIKFLLHFVKESKQDESGMPNNRFLAERTGGTYSTLKVQPAELEDSGVYFCASSQMDSDETQYFGPGTRLLVL.

The CDR3 protein is CATQGIANEKLFF. CDR3 DNA: TGTGCCACACAGGGTATAGCTAATGAAAAACTGTTTTTT. The chain carries TRBV2 and TRBJ1-4; tentative D call: TRBD1 (6 bases). Trimming took off 10 bases at V and 3 bases at J, with 12 bases between the two ends. The CDR3 has 13 residues. The germline V gene has CDR1 SNHLY and CDR2 FYNNEI.